This entry lists 25 T cell receptor beta chains sequenced from one sample in a study of T cells in localized non-small cell lung cancer (dated by TCRdb to 2018 to 2021). Receptors were amplified or captured by the immunoSEQ multiplex PCR assay. TCRdb mirrors the immuneACCESS table, restricted to in-frame sequences. Some clones are absent from its copies; in checked studies, under half trace to an unresolved V gene, and the reason for the others is unknown. In this sample the table shows 35,000 to 40,000 clones, more than 65% of which occur a single time. The top ten clonotypes cover around 15% of the sample. Sequences were derived from peripheral blood, sampled before any cancer treatment. The receptors originated from a male donor aged 60 or over with stage III squamous cell lung carcinoma.

V and J are TRBV6-5 and TRBJ1-2; tentatively, D is TRBD1 (6 bases). Trimming removed 6 bases at V and 4 bases at J, with 18 bases between. The germline V gene has CDR1 MNHEY and CDR2 SVGAGI. The CDR3 has 15 amino acids. In nucleotides, the CDR3 is TGTGCCAGCAGAGCCGAGAAGGGGGTTCCCTATGGCTACACCTTC. Protein product: CASRAEKGVPYGYTF.

The chain joins TRBV19 to TRBJ2-7; D is perhaps TRBD1 (5 bases). Trimming took 0 bases from V and 7 from J, leaving 10 bases between them. The CDR3 has 13 amino acids. CDR1 LNHDA and CDR2 SQIVND come from the germline V gene (reference sequence). This CDR3 is CASSIDGAGEQYF. The CDR3 nucleotides are TGTGCCAGTAGTATAGATGGGGCTGGGGAGCAGTACTTC.

V gene TRBV30 combines with J gene TRBJ2-5; a possible D gene is TRBD2 (5 bases). The germline CDR1 and CDR2 sequences are GTSNPN and SVGIG (reference sequence). The CDR3 is 15 residues long. Trimming shortened V by 0 bases and J by 5 bases, and 16 bases separated the two germline ends. CDR3: CAWSVLGWESETQYF. In nucleotides, the CDR3 is TGTGCCTGGAGTGTACTAGGGTGGGAATCGGAGACCCAGTACTTC. Variable domain in full (rest from reference TRBV30 and TRBJ2-5): SQTIHQWPATLVQPVGSPLSLECTVEGTSNPNLYWYRQAAGRGLQLLFYSVGIGQISSEVPQNLSASRPQDRQFILSSKKLLLSDSGFYLCAWSVLGWESETQYFGPGTRLLVL.

This clone was observed once. The rearrangement links TRBV11-3 to TRBJ2-2; D may be TRBD1 (6 bases). The V end lost 4 bases, the J end lost 6 bases, and 21 bases lay between the germline ends. CDR1 is SGHNT and CDR2 is YENEEA in the germline V gene. The CDR3 is made up of 17 amino acids. The DNA of the CDR3 is TGTGCCAGCAGCTCCCATACCTCAGGGGCAGGGGCCGGGGAGCTGTTTTTT. Its protein is CASSSHTSGAGAGELFF.

The chain carries TRBV14 and TRBJ2-1; no definite D call. The CDR3 is 14 amino acids. From germline, CDR1 is SGHDN and CDR2 FVKESK. V dropped 1 base and J dropped 6 bases, with 10 bases sitting between them. The CDR3 sequence is CASSQGRYLNEQFF. The CDR3, as DNA: TGTGCCAGCAGCCAAGGAAGGTACCTCAATGAGCAGTTCTTC.

The chain joins TRBV6-5 to TRBJ1-5; the D is unclear. Trimming stripped 6 bases from V and 4 bases from J, with 4 bases between. CDR3 length: 11 amino acids. Germline assignment: CDR1 MNHEY and CDR2 SVGAGI. The CDR3 reads CASSLNQPQHF. DNA for the CDR3: TGTGCCAGCAGCTTGAATCAGCCCCAGCATTTT.

The chain recombines TRBV10-3 with TRBJ1-3, with unresolved D. CDR3 length: 15 amino acids. Germline V gene lookup returns CDR1 ENHRY and CDR2 SYGVKD. Trimming cost V 4 bases and J 1 base, with 11 bases left between them. CDR3 sequence reads: CAISVKGRSGNTIYF. The CDR3 nucleotides read TGTGCCATCAGTGTAAAAGGGAGGTCTGGAAACACCATATATTTT.

The chain couples TRBV5-1 to TRBJ1-1, with 7 bases aligning to TRBD1. Per the germline V gene, CDR1 is SGHRS and CDR2 is YFSETQ. After removal of 1 base from V and 6 bases from J, the junction contained 9 bases not matched to a gene. The CDR3 spans 15 residues. CDR3 DNA: TGCGCCAGCAGCTTGAAATCGCAGGGGGGAGCTGAAGCTTTCTTT. It yields the protein CASSLKSQGGAEAFF.

The chain joins TRBV10-2 to TRBJ2-5; D tentatively reads TRBD1 or TRBD2 (5 bases each). The V gene lost 2 bases and the J gene lost 4 bases, with 14 bases spanning the gap. Germline V gene lookup returns CDR1 WSHSY and CDR2 SAAADI. This CDR3 contains 15 residues. This CDR3 is CASSEVQGEGETQYF. The DNA for the CDR3 is TGCGCCAGCAGTGAGGTCCAGGGAGAAGGAGAGACCCAGTACTTC.

The chain carries TRBV7-8 and TRBJ1-2; TRBD1 aligns across 10 bases. V was pared by 5 bases and J by 8 bases, with 5 bases of the junction left unmatched. The CDR3 sequence is 13 residues long. CDR1 is SGHVS and CDR2 is FQNEAQ in the germline V gene. The CDR3 DNA follows: TGTGCCAGCAGCCCGGACAGGGGGAACGGCTACACCTTC. Its translation: CASSPDRGNGYTF.

This clone was recorded once. The chain is built from TRBV30 and TRBJ2-3; maybe TRBD2 (5 bases). Germline CDR1 is GTSNPN and CDR2 is SVGIG (reference sequence). Trimming cost V 1 base and J 4 bases, with 9 bases left between them. The length of the CDR3 is 13 residues. CDR3 sequence reads: CAWSDARADTQYF. DNA for the CDR3: TGTGCCTGGAGTGACGCGAGGGCAGATACGCAGTATTTT. Using reference TRBV30 and TRBJ2-3 for the parts outside the CDR3, the full variable domain is SQTIHQWPATLVQPVGSPLSLECTVEGTSNPNLYWYRQAAGRGLQLLFYSVGIGQISSEVPQNLSASRPQDRQFILSSKKLLLSDSGFYLCAWSDARADTQYFGPGTRLTVL.

The genes are TRBV5-1 and TRBJ2-5; the match to TRBD2 covers 11 bases. V was clipped by 0 bases and J by 5 bases; unmatched bases: 9. This CDR3 has 17 residues. Germline-derived CDR1 and CDR2 are SGHRS and YFSETQ. CDR3: CASSLGGSGGAEETQYF. In DNA, the CDR3 is TGCGCCAGCAGCTTGGGTGGTAGCGGGGGGGCCGAGGAGACCCAGTACTTC.

This clone came up once. The rearrangement joins TRBV29-1 to TRBJ2-1; TRBD2 matches 10 bases. The CDR3 covers 14 residues. V lost 3 bases, J lost 4 bases, and 3 bases stayed unmatched. CDR1 and CDR2 (germline): SQVTM, ANQGSEA. CDR3 residues: CSVDTSGMYNEQFF. The DNA of the CDR3 is TGCAGCGTTGACACTAGCGGGATGTACAATGAGCAGTTCTTC.

The chain carries TRBV18 and TRBJ2-7, with 9 bases fitting TRBD2. The germline gives CDR1 KGHSH, CDR2 LQKENI. After removal of 3 bases from V and 5 bases from J, the junction contained 5 bases not matched to a gene. The CDR3 is made up of 14 amino acids. The CDR3 is CASSPFSGGDEQYF. CDR3 nucleotide sequence: TGTGCCAGCTCACCGTTTAGCGGGGGTGACGAGCAGTACTTC.

The chain recombines TRBV7-3 with TRBJ1-1, with D possibly being TRBD1 (6 bases). The V end lost 5 bases, the J end lost 2 bases, and 9 bases lay between the germline ends. Germline CDR1 SGHTA, CDR2 FQGTGA. The CDR3 contains 13 residues. The chain's CDR3 is CASSPQGNTEAFF. CDR3 bases: TGTGCCAGCAGCCCACAGGGAAACACTGAAGCTTTCTTT.

The genes are TRBV30 and TRBJ2-1, with a tentative D call TRBD2 (6 bases). The CDR3 runs 15 residues. The germline V gene has CDR1 GTSNPN and CDR2 SVGIG (reference sequence). V lost 3 bases and J 4 bases, leaving 16 bases between the germline ends. The chain's CDR3 is CAWRSGGNDYNEQFF. The CDR3 bases are TGTGCCTGGAGGAGTGGAGGGAATGATTACAATGAGCAGTTCTTC.

The chain has TRBV5-1 and TRBJ2-3, with 12 positions matching TRBD2. This CDR3 has 18 amino acids. V lost 4 bases to trimming and J lost 0 bases; unmatched junction nucleotides: 9. Germline CDR1 SGHRS, CDR2 YFSETQ. The CDR3 coding sequence is TGCGCCAGCAGCCCTGGGACTAGCGGGCCCCCTAGCACAGATACGCAGTATTTT. Translating gives CASSPGTSGPPSTDTQYF.

This chain joins TRBV19 and TRBJ2-7; D gene uncertain. The germline V gene has CDR1 LNHDA and CDR2 SQIVND (reference sequence). This CDR3 spans 13 amino acids. With 0 bases removed from V and 5 bases from J, the gap between germline ends came to 8 bases. The CDR3 region is CASSIDANDEQYF. The DNA for the CDR3 is TGTGCCAGTAGTATAGATGCTAATGACGAGCAGTACTTC.

The chain couples TRBV7-6 to TRBJ2-3, with TRBD2 identical over 10 bases. Germline loops: CDR1 SGHVS, CDR2 FNYEAQ. V was clipped by 0 bases and J by 1 base; unmatched bases: 1. The CDR3 contains 16 residues. The DNA of the CDR3 is TGTGCCAGCAGCTTAGCGGGGACTAGCGGCACAGATACGCAGTATTTT. It specifies CASSLAGTSGTDTQYF.

The V and J genes are TRBV2 and TRBJ1-2; maybe TRBD1 (5 bases). CDR1 SNHLY and CDR2 FYNNEI come from the germline V gene. The CDR3 is made up of 15 amino acids. The germline V and J ends were trimmed by 4 bases and 6 bases, with 18 bases remaining between them. CDR3: CASSGTREGMDGYTF. The CDR3 nucleotides read TGTGCCAGCAGTGGGACAAGAGAAGGGATGGATGGCTACACCTTC.

J is TRBJ2-3 and V is TRBV5-1; D is undetermined. The CDR3 runs 15 residues. V lost 4 bases and J lost 0, with 12 bases in between. Looked up from germline, CDR1 is SGHRS and CDR2 is YFSETQ. The CDR3 protein is CASSVPRASTDTQYF. CDR3 bases: TGCGCCAGCAGCGTGCCCCGGGCTAGCACAGATACGCAGTATTTT. Full variable domain (remainder filled in from reference TRBV5-1 and TRBJ2-3): KAGVTQTPRYLIKTRGQQVTLSCSPISGHRSVSWYQQTPGQGLQFLFEYFSETQRNKGNFPGRFSGRQFSNSRSEMNVSTLELGDSALYLCASSVPRASTDTQYFGPGTRLTVL.

V and J are TRBV7-3 and TRBJ2-6; possible D gene TRBD1, 6 bases. CDR1 SGHTA and CDR2 FQGTGA come from the germline V gene. This CDR3 has 16 amino acids. V lost 1 base, J lost 0 bases, and 7 bases lay in between. The CDR3, as DNA: TGTGCCAGCAGCTTAATGGGGGCCTCTGGGGCCAACGTCCTGACTTTC. It is translated as CASSLMGASGANVLTF.

The V gene is TRBV18, the J gene TRBJ2-2; D uncertain. CDR1 is KGHSH, CDR2 LQKENI, per germline. The CDR3 covers 14 residues. V was shortened by 6 bases and J by 5 bases, with 13 bases between the two germline ends. The chain's CDR3 is CASSPLESTGELFF. DNA of the CDR3: TGTGCCAGCTCCCCCTTAGAATCTACCGGGGAGCTGTTTTTT.

The V call is TRBV27, the J call TRBJ2-1; TRBD1 matches 8 bases. Per germline, CDR1 MNHEY and CDR2 SMNVEV (reference sequence). With 5 bases clipped from V and 7 bases from J, the junction kept 10 bases outside the gene matches. This CDR3 has 15 amino acids. CDR3 DNA: TGTGCCAGCAGTCCGCGACAGGGGTCTACGAATGAGCAGTTCTTC. Its protein product is CASSPRQGSTNEQFF.

The V and J genes are TRBV11-2 and TRBJ2-1; D is undetermined. Germline CDR1 and CDR2: SGHAT and FQNNGV. CDR3 length: 12 amino acids. V was trimmed by 6 bases and J by 6 bases, leaving 9 bases between them. CDR3 sequence: CASSRASNEQFF. The DNA of the CDR3 is TGTGCCAGCAGTAGGGCGAGCAATGAGCAGTTCTTC.